These 30 T cell receptor beta chains share one sample of origin, sequenced in a study of read filtering for tumor transcriptome and immune sequencing. Molecular barcoded adaptors covering alpha/delta and beta/gamma chains were used on around 400 ng RNA. TCRdb passed the reads through MiXCR, listing each CDR3 protein once. This repertoire shows over 55,000 distinct CDR3 sequences, roughly 13% found once; its top ten account for over 40%. The sequencing input was a population of CD138-negative cells sorted from bone marrow. The source of these receptors is a donor aged 40 or older with multiple myeloma.

This clonotype was seen only a few times. This rearrangement joins TRBV28 to TRBJ2-7, with D perhaps matching TRBD2 (5 bases). CDR3 length: 13 amino acids. Per the germline V gene, CDR1 is MDHEN and CDR2 is SYDVKM. Deletions cut 7 bases from V and 0 bases from J, with 10 bases between. Here the CDR3 DNA reads TGTGCCAGCATTCGGGGAAACTCCTACGAGCAGTACTTC. Amino acids: CASIRGNSYEQYF.

In this sample, this clonotype turned up a few times. V and J are TRBV29-1 and TRBJ2-7, with 8 nucleotides matching TRBD2. CDR3 length: 13 residues. The germline V gene has CDR1 SQVTM and CDR2 ANQGSEA. V gave up 7 bases and J gave up 4 bases; unmatched junction bases: 9. CDR3 DNA: TGCAGCGCCGGGTCTAGCGGGCTTTACGAGCAGTACTTC. Translated, it gives CSAGSSGLYEQYF.

The J gene is TRBJ1-1, the V gene TRBV2; D is undetermined. Per the germline V gene, CDR1 is SNHLY and CDR2 is FYNNEI. The V and J ends lost 5 bases and 5 bases respectively, with 6 bases between them. CDR3 length: 11 residues. The CDR3 spells CASSPPTEAFF. The CDR3 DNA reads TGTGCCAGCAGTCCGCCAACTGAAGCTTTCTTT.

This chain joins TRBV29-1 and TRBJ2-2; TRBD2 matches at 10 bases. Germline CDR1 reads SQVTM; CDR2 reads ANQGSEA. V shed 2 bases, J shed 6 bases, and the junction held 9 bases outside the gene matches. CDR3 length equals 16 residues. CDR3 in amino acids: CSVELPLAGVAGELFF. Here the CDR3 DNA reads TGCAGCGTTGAACTCCCGCTAGCGGGAGTGGCCGGGGAGCTGTTTTTT.

The rearrangement uses TRBV12-3 or TRBV12-4 and TRBJ2-3; weak D call: TRBD2 (6 bases). Trimming stripped 8 bases from V and 8 bases from J, with 23 bases between. This CDR3 contains 15 residues. The CDR3 DNA follows: TGTGCCAGCGTGGGACTCGGAGGGCCTTCGGGTACGCAGTATTTT. Translation: CASVGLGGPSGTQYF.

This clonotype came up many times. This chain connects TRBV20-1 to TRBJ2-1, with 11 bases aligning to TRBD1. This CDR3 is 21 amino acids long. The V and J ends lost 0 bases and 7 bases, in that order; junction bases with no gene match: 23. Germline CDR1 reads DFQATT; CDR2 reads SNEGSKA (reference sequence). The CDR3 reads CSARDRVRDRGFFGWENEQFF. The CDR3, as DNA: TGCAGTGCTAGAGATAGAGTCCGGGACAGGGGGTTTTTTGGGTGGGAGAATGAGCAGTTCTTC.

This clonotype has a count of ten or more. The gene calls are TRBV15 and TRBJ2-3; D tentatively fits TRBD1 or TRBD2 (5 bases each). Germline V gives CDR1 LNHNV, CDR2 YYDKDF (reference sequence). Trimming shortened V by 0 bases and J by 10 bases, and 8 bases separated the two germline ends. The CDR3 is 12 residues long. The CDR3 spells CATSRDRDPQYF. CDR3 DNA sequence: TGTGCCACCAGCAGAGACAGGGACCCGCAGTATTTT.

Comments on this clonotype: A far larger clone is one nucleotide away, so this likely arose from a read error. The chain couples TRBV11-1 to TRBJ1-2; D is possibly TRBD1 (5 bases). Trimming took 5 bases from V and 4 from J, leaving 11 bases between them. Germline CDR1 reads SGHAT; CDR2 reads FQDESV (reference sequence). The CDR3 has 13 amino acids. The CDR3 reads CASSLTGVYGYTF. In DNA form, the CDR3 reads TGTGCCAGCAGCCTCACAGGAGTCTATGGCTACACCTTC.

Concerning this clonotype: A far larger clone is just one base off, so this is likely a read error. The genes are TRBV7-3 and TRBJ2-1, with 12 nucleotides matching TRBD2. Germline V gene sequence: CDR1 SGHTA, CDR2 FQGTGA. This CDR3 region has 19 residues. V shed 8 bases, J shed 7 bases, and the junction held 21 bases outside the gene matches. The CDR3 here is CASCLGTRVLAGGLNEQFF. The DNA of the CDR3 is TGTGCCAGCTGCCTTGGTACTAGGGTACTAGCGGGAGGTTTAAATGAGCAGTTCTTC.

This clonotype was seen at least ten times. CDR3: CSVGRAGGMTEAFF. The CDR3, as DNA: TGCAGCGTTGGGAGAGCCGGAGGAATGACTGAAGCTTTCTTT. The genes are TRBV29-1 and TRBJ1-1; D gene uncertain. With 4 bases removed from V and 5 bases from J, the gap between germline ends came to 17 bases. CDR1 SQVTM and CDR2 ANQGSEA come from the germline V gene. There are 14 residues in the CDR3.

This clonotype has at least ten counts. This sequence joins TRBV27 and TRBJ2-2, with D possibly being TRBD1 or TRBD2 (5 bases each). V was clipped by 4 bases and J by 7 bases, with 7 bases between them. The CDR3 has 12 amino acids. Germline V gene lookup returns CDR1 MNHEY and CDR2 SMNVEV (reference sequence). In DNA form, the CDR3 reads TGTGCCAGCAGTTCTGGGGGCGGGGAGCTGTTTTTT. This sequence encodes CASSSGGGELFF.

Note on this clonotype: A clone one base away is much larger, so this may be a read error. This rearrangement joins TRBV12-3 or TRBV12-4 to TRBJ1-1; no definite D call. This CDR3 is built from 12 residues. The CDR3 DNA sequence: TGTGCCAGCAGTTTAGCCCAGAGCGAAGCTCTCTTT. The encoded protein is CASSLAQSEALF.

Comments on this clonotype: Because the CDR3 is missing its conserved closing phenylalanine or tryptophan, this is likely a read error. The CDR3 DNA reads TGTGCCAGCAGCTTAGTTGCGGACCGATACGAGCAGTACCTC. Protein: CASSLVADRYEQYL. This sequence joins TRBV7-2 and TRBJ2-7; D remains unclear. The CDR3 has 14 amino acids. V lost 1 base and J lost 4, with 11 bases in between. Germline-derived CDR1 and CDR2 are SGHTA and FQGNSA.

This clonotype showed up just a few times. The chain recombines TRBV6-2 or TRBV6-3 with TRBJ2-1; 10 bases match TRBD2. The CDR3 consists of 18 residues. V shed 0 bases and J 8 bases; nucleotides not matched to a gene: 13. CDR1 MNHEY and CDR2 SVGEGT come from the germline V gene. CDR3 DNA sequence: TGTGCCAGCAGTTACTCGAGGCAAGTCTTAGCGGGAGGACATGAGCAGTTCTTC. Encoded protein: CASSYSRQVLAGGHEQFF.

The chain uses TRBV11-3 and TRBJ2-1; TRBD2 matches at 9 bases. Germline CDR1 is SGHNT and CDR2 is YENEEA. The CDR3 is made up of 17 amino acids. V shed 5 bases, J shed 8 bases, and the junction held 16 bases outside the gene matches. The CDR3 nucleotides read TGTGCCAGCAGCCCGGGGGGGCTAGCGGGGAAGATCCATGAGCAGTTCTTC. It specifies CASSPGGLAGKIHEQFF.

There are a few counts of this clonotype. V usage is TRBV7-8 and J usage is TRBJ2-1; 9 bases match TRBD1. The CDR3 extends over 14 amino acids. Germline CDR1 and CDR2: SGHVS and FQNEAQ. Unmatched junction bases numbered 4, after V lost 2 bases and J lost 8 bases. The CDR3 DNA follows: TGTGCCAGCAGCTTAAGGGACAGGGTTCATGAGCAGTTCTTC. Protein sequence: CASSLRDRVHEQFF.

The table lists this clonotype with many counts. The chain links TRBV11-2 to TRBJ1-5; D may be TRBD1 (5 bases). V was clipped by 1 base and J by 6 bases, with 7 bases between them. The CDR3 is 13 residues long. CDR1 is SGHAT, CDR2 FQNNGV, per germline. The CDR3 nucleotides read TGTGCCAGCAGCTTAGGTGGGGGTCAGCCCCAGCATTTT. As protein: CASSLGGGQPQHF.

This clonotype appeared many times. This chain links TRBV10-3 with TRBJ1-1; TRBD1 matches 8 bases. This CDR3 is 14 amino acids long. V was pared by 2 bases and J by 8 bases, with 7 bases of the junction left unmatched. CDR1 and CDR2 (germline): ENHRY, SYGVKD. DNA for the CDR3: TGTGCCATCAGTGAGGCCGGGACAGGAAGAGAAGCTTTCTTT. It yields the protein CAISEAGTGREAFF.

The V call is TRBV3-1, the J call TRBJ2-5; no clear D. Germline V gene data show CDR1 as LGHDT and CDR2 as YNNKEL (reference sequence). The CDR3 is made up of 15 amino acids. Trimming left V 1 base short and J 0 bases short, with 9 bases between. CDR3 DNA sequence: TGTGCCAGCAGCCAAGGTTGGGCGAACCAAGAGACCCAGTACTTC. This sequence encodes CASSQGWANQETQYF.

This clonotype was counted ten times or more. The chain carries TRBV28 and TRBJ2-3; no clear D gene. The CDR3 is made up of 15 amino acids. Between the trimmed V and J ends, which lost 4 bases and 2 bases, there was a span of 13 bases. CDR1 and CDR2 from the germline V gene are MDHEN and SYDVKM. The CDR3 nucleotides are TGTGCCAGCAGTTCCCCGCCACAGCTCACAGATACGCAGTATTTT. Its translation is CASSSPPQLTDTQYF.

This clonotype was observed many times. A read error may be the cause here, since a much bigger clone is one base away. V gene TRBV10-2 combines with J gene TRBJ2-1; TRBD2 agrees at 7 bases. This CDR3 spans 12 amino acids. The germline V gene has CDR1 WSHSY and CDR2 SAAADI. Trimming removed 6 bases from V and 12 bases from J; junction bases left unmatched: 8. CDR3 residues: CASRDREDGQFF. The CDR3 DNA sequence: TGCGCCAGCAGGGACCGGGAGGATGGGCAGTTCTTC.

By sample fraction, this clonotype is medium-sized (0.01 to 0.1%). The genes are TRBV29-1 and TRBJ2-5; no clear D gene. This CDR3 has 12 residues. Germline loops: CDR1 SQVTM, CDR2 ANQGSEA. V was shortened by 6 bases and J by 3 bases, with 11 bases between the two germline ends. As DNA, the CDR3 is TGCAGCGTCCCTTTGATTGAAGAGACCCAGTACTTC. Its protein is CSVPLIEETQYF.

This clonotype was detected ten times or more. V usage is TRBV20-1 and J usage is TRBJ2-1; maybe TRBD2 (6 bases). Per the germline V gene, CDR1 is DFQATT and CDR2 is SNEGSKA (reference sequence). CDR3 length equals 10 residues. Trimming left V 6 bases short and J 7 bases short, with 7 bases between. The CDR3 DNA reads as TGCAGTGCGGGACTTAATGAGCAGTTCTTC. Its translation is CSAGLNEQFF.

This clonotype was detected many times. This chain links TRBV30 with TRBJ2-1; TRBD1 aligns across 7 bases. V shed 4 bases, J shed 6 bases, and the junction held 9 bases outside the gene matches. Per the germline V gene, CDR1 is GTSNPN and CDR2 is SVGIG (reference sequence). The CDR3 has 14 amino acids. The CDR3 nucleotides read TGTGCCTGGACCCTCCTCGACAGGGTCAATGAGCAGTTCTTC. Its protein is CAWTLLDRVNEQFF. Looking up the rest from reference TRBV30 and TRBJ2-1 gives the full variable domain: SQTIHQWPATLVQPVGSPLSLECTVEGTSNPNLYWYRQAAGRGLQLLFYSVGIGQISSEVPQNLSASRPQDRQFILSSKKLLLSDSGFYLCAWTLLDRVNEQFFGPGTRLTVL.

This clonotype was seen repeatedly, ten times or more. The chain carries TRBV7-9 and TRBJ1-4, with TRBD1 as a possible D gene (6 bases). Per the germline V gene, CDR1 is SEHNR and CDR2 is FQNEAQ (reference sequence). Trimming left V 0 bases short and J 5 bases short, with 16 bases between. The CDR3 covers 17 residues. The DNA for the CDR3 is TGTGCCAGCAGCTTAGCTAAAAATCAGGGGCTGAATGAAAAACTGTTTTTT. Translation gives CASSLAKNQGLNEKLFF.

This clonotype occurred many times. V usage is TRBV5-1 and J usage is TRBJ2-2; weak D call: TRBD2 (5 bases). The CDR3 totals 15 residues. Germline V gene sequence: CDR1 SGHRS, CDR2 YFSETQ. The germline V and J ends were trimmed by 5 bases and 3 bases, with 14 bases remaining between them. The DNA for the CDR3 is TGCGCCAGCAGGGTCGAGGGTATTGACACCGGGGAGCTGTTTTTT. This sequence encodes CASRVEGIDTGELFF.

At least ten counts were recorded for this clonotype. The chain combines TRBV12-3 or TRBV12-4 with TRBJ2-3, with D possibly matching TRBD2 (6 bases). The CDR3 loop spans 15 amino acids. V lost 7 bases to trimming and J lost 5 bases, with 19 bases between them. CDR3 nucleotide sequence: TGTGCCAGCACAAAAAACACGGGAGCGGGAGATACGCAGTATTTT. This translates into CASTKNTGAGDTQYF.

This clonotype has only a few counts. The chain joins TRBV5-1 to TRBJ2-7; TRBD2 aligns across 7 bases. The CDR3 runs 15 residues. J gave up 6 bases and V 0 bases, and 9 bases lay outside the gene matches. CDR1 and CDR2 (germline): SGHRS, YFSETQ. DNA for the CDR3: TGCGCCAGCAGCTTGGGTTCTAGCGGCAACTGCGAGCAGTACTTC. Translated, it gives CASSLGSSGNCEQYF.

In its sample, this clonotype was seen many times. The V call is TRBV7-9, the J call TRBJ2-5, with 8 bases aligning to TRBD2. From germline, CDR1 is SEHNR and CDR2 FQNEAQ (reference sequence). The trim removed 1 base at V and 6 bases at J, leaving 22 bases unmatched. The CDR3 is made up of 20 amino acids. The CDR3 protein is CASSLVPTATSGSSMKTQYF. The CDR3 bases are TGTGCCAGCAGCTTAGTACCCACAGCCACTAGCGGCAGCTCTATGAAGACCCAGTACTTC. The full variable domain, in which reference TRBV7-9 and TRBJ2-5 provide the parts outside the CDR3, is DTGVSQNPRHKITKRGQNVTFRCDPISEHNRLYWYRQTLGQGPEFLTYFQNEAQLEKSRLLSDRFSAERPKGSFSTLEIQRTEQGDSAMYLCASSLVPTATSGSSMKTQYFGPGTRLLVL.

Note on this clonotype: Being one base from a much bigger clone, this may be a read error. V usage is TRBV20-1 and J usage is TRBJ1-2; D perhaps matches TRBD1 (5 bases). CDR1 is DFQATT and CDR2 is SNEGSKA in the germline V gene (reference sequence). Trimming shortened V by 1 base and J by 8 bases, and 11 bases separated the two germline ends. This CDR3 is built from 12 residues. The CDR3 protein is CSARVGGCGYTF. The CDR3 DNA follows: TGCAGTGCTAGAGTCGGGGGATGCGGCTACACCTTC.